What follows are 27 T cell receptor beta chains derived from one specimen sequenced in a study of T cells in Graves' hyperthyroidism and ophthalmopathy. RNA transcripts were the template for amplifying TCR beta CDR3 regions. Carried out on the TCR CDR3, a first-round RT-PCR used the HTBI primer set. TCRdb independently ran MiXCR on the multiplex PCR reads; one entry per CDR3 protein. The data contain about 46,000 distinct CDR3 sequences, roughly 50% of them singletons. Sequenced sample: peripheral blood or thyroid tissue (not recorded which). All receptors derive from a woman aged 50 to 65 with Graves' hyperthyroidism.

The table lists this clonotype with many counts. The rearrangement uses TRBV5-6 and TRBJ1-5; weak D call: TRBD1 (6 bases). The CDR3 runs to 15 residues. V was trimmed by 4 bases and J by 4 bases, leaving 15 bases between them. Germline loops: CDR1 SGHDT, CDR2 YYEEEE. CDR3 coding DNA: TGTGCCAGCAGCCCCTCCGGGACACAAAATCAGCCCCAGCATTTT. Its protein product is CASSPSGTQNQPQHF.

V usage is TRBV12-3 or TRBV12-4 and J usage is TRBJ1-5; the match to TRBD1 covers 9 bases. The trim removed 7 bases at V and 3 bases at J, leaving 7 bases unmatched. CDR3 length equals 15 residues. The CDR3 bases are TGTGCCAGCACCGGGACAGGGAGCTTCAATCAGCCCCAGCATTTT. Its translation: CASTGTGSFNQPQHF.

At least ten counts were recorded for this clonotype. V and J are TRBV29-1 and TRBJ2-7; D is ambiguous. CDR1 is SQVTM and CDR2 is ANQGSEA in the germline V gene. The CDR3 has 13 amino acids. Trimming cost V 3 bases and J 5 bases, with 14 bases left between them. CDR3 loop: CSVDLVGSHEQYF. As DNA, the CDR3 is TGCAGCGTTGATCTTGTAGGGTCCCACGAGCAGTACTTC.

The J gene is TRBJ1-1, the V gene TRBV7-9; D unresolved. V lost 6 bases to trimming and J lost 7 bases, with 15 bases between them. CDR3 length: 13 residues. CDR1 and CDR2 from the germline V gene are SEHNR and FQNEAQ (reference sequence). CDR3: CASSPETWIEAFF. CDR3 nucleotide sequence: TGTGCCAGCAGTCCCGAGACCTGGATTGAAGCTTTCTTT.

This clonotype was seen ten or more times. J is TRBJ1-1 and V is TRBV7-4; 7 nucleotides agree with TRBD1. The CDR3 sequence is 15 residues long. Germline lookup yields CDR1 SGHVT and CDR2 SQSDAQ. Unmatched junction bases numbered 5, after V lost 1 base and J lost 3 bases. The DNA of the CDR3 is TGTGCCAGCAGCTTAGACGCAGGGGGGCACACTGAAGCTTTCTTT. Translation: CASSLDAGGHTEAFF.

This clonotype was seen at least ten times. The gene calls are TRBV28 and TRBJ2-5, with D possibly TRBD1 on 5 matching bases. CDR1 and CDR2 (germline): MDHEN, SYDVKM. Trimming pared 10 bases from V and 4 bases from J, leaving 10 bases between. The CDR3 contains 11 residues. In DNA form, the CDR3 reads TGTGCCACGGTGGGGCGAGAGACCCAGTACTTC. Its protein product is CATVGRETQYF.

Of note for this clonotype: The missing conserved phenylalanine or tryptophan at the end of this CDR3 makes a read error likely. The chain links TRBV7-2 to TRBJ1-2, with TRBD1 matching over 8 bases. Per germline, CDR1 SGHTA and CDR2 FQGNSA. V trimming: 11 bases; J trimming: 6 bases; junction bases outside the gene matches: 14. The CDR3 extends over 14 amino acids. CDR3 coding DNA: TGTGCCGGCACACCGACAGGGGCCCACCATGGCTACACCTCC. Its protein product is CAGTPTGAHHGYTS.

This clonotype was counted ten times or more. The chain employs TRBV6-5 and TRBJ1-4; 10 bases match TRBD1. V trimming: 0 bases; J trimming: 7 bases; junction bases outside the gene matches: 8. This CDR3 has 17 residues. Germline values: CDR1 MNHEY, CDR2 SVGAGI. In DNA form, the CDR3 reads TGTGCCAGCAGTTACTCGGAGTCCGGGACAGGGGCTGAAAAACTGTTTTTT. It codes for CASSYSESGTGAEKLFF.

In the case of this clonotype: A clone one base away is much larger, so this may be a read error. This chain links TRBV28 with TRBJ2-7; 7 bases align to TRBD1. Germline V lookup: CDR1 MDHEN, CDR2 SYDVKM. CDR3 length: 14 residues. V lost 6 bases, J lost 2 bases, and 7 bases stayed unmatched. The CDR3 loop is CASRLPGTAYEQYF. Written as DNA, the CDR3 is TGTGCCAGCAGGTTGCCCGGGACAGCCTACGAGCAGTACTTC.

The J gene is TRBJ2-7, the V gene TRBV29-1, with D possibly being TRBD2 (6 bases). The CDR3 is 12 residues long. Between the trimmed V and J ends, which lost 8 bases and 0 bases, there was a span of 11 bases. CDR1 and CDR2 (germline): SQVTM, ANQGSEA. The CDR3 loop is CSIAGSSYEQYF. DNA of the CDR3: TGCAGCATAGCCGGGAGCTCCTACGAGCAGTACTTC.

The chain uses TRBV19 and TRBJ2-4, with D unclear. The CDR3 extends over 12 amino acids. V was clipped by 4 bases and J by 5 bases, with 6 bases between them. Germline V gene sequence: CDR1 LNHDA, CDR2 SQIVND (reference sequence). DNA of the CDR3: TGTGCCAGTAGTACACGGGAAAACATTCAGTACTTC. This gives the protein CASSTRENIQYF.

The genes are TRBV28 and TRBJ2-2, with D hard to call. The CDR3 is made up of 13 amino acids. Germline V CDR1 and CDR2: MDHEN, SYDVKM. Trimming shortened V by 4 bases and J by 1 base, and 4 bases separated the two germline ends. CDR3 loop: CASSSQNTGELFF. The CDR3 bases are TGTGCCAGCAGTTCCCAGAACACCGGGGAGCTGTTTTTT.

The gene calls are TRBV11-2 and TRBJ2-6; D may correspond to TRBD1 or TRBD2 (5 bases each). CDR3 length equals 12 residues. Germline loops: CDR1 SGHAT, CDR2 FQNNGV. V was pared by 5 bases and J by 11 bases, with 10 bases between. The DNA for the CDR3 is TGTGCCAGCAGCGACGGGACCTACGTCCTGACTTTC. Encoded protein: CASSDGTYVLTF.

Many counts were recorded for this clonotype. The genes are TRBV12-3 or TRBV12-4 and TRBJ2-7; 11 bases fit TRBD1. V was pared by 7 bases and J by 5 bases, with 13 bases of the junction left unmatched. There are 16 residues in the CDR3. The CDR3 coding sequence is TGTGCCAGCATACTCCCCTCCGGGACAGGGGGGGACGAGCAGTACTTC. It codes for CASILPSGTGGDEQYF.

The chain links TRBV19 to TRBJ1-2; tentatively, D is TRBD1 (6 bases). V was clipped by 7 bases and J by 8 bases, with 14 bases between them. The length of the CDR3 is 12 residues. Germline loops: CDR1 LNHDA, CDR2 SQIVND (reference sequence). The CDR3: CASIWGRGGYTF. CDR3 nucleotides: TGTGCCAGTATATGGGGGCGCGGCGGCTACACCTTC.

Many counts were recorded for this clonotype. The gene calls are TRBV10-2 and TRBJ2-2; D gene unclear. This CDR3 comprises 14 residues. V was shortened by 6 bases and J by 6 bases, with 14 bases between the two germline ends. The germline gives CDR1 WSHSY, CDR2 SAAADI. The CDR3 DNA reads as TGCGCCAGCAGCGCCAGTTTAGTAGCCGGGGAGCTGTTTTTT. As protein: CASSASLVAGELFF.

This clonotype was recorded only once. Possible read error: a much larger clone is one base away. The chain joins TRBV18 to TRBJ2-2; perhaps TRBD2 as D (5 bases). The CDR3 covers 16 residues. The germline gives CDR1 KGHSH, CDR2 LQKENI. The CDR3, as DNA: TGTGCCAGCTCACCACGCGTAGCGACGAACACCGGGGAGCTGCTTTTT. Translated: CASSPRVATNTGELLF.

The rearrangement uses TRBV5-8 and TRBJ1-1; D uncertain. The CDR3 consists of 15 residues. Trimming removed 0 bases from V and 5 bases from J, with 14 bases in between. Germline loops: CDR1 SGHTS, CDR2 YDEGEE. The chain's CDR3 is CASSLVVGLGTEAFF. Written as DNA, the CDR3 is TGTGCCAGCAGCTTGGTCGTCGGGCTGGGGACTGAAGCTTTCTTT.

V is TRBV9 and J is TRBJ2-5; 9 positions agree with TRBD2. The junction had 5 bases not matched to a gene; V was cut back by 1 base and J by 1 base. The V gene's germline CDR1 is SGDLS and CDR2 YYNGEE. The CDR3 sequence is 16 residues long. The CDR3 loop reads CASSVSRTSVQETQYF. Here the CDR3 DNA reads TGTGCCAGCAGCGTATCGAGGACTAGCGTCCAAGAGACCCAGTACTTC. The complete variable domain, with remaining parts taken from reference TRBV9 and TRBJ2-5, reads DSGVTQTPKHLITATGQRVTLRCSPRSGDLSVYWYQQSLDQGLQFLIQYYNGEERAKGNILERFSAQQFPDLHSELNLSSLELGDSALYFCASSVSRTSVQETQYFGPGTRLLVL.

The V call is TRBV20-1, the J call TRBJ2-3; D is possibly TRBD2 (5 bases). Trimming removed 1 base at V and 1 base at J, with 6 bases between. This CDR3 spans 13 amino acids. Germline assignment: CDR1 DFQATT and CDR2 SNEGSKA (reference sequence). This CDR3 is CSARGLRTDTQYF. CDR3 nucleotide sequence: TGCAGTGCTAGAGGACTACGCACAGATACGCAGTATTTT.

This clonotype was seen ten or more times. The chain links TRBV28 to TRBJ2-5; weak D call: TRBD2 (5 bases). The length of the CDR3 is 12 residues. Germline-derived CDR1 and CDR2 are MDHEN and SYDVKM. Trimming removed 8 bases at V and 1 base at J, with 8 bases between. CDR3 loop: CASGGLQETQYF. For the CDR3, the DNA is TGTGCCAGCGGCGGGCTCCAAGAGACCCAGTACTTC.

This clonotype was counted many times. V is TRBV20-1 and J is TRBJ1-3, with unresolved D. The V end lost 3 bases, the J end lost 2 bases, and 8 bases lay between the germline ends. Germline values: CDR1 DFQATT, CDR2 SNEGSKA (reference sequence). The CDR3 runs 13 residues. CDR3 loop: CSASRNTGNTIYF. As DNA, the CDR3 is TGCAGTGCTAGTAGGAATACTGGAAACACCATATATTTT.

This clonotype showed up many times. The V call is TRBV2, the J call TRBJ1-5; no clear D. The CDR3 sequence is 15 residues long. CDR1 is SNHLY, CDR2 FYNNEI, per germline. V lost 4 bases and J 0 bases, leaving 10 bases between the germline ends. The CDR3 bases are TGTGCCAGCAGTGGTACCGAGTATAGCAATCAGCCCCAGCATTTT. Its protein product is CASSGTEYSNQPQHF.

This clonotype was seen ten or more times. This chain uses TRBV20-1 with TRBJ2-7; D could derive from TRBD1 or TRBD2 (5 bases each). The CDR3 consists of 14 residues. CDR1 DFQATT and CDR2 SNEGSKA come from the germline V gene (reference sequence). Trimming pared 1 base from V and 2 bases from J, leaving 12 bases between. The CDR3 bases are TGCAGTGCTAGAGCTCTCCTGGGGGCCTACGAGCAGTACTTC. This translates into CSARALLGAYEQYF.

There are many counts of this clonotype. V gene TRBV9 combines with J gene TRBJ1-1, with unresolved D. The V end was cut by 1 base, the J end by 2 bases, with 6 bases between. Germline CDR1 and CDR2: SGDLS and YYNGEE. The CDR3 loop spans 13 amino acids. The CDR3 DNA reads TGTGCCAGCAGCGTACTAGATAACACTGAAGCTTTCTTT. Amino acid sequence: CASSVLDNTEAFF.

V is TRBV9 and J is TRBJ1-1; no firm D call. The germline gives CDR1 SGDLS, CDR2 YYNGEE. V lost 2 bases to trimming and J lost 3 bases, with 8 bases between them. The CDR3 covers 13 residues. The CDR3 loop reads CASSVSPDTEAFF. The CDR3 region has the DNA TGTGCCAGCAGCGTCTCTCCGGACACTGAAGCTTTCTTT. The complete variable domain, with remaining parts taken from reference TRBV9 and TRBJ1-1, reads DSGVTQTPKHLITATGQRVTLRCSPRSGDLSVYWYQQSLDQGLQFLIQYYNGEERAKGNILERFSAQQFPDLHSELNLSSLELGDSALYFCASSVSPDTEAFFGQGTRLTVV.

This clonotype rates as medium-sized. The CDR3 reads CSGQGTYGYTF. CDR3 DNA sequence: TGCAGCGGACAGGGCACCTATGGCTACACCTTC. The chain is built from TRBV29-1 and TRBJ1-2, with TRBD1 matching over 7 bases. The CDR3 loop spans 11 amino acids. V lost 7 bases, J lost 4 bases, and 3 bases stayed unmatched. Germline V gene data show CDR1 as SQVTM and CDR2 as ANQGSEA.